Following are 19 T cell receptor beta chains from one sample sequenced in a study of preoperative IRX-2 immunotherapy in early breast cancer. The treatment here: preoperative locoregional IRX-2 cytokine immunotherapy. This table comes from immunoSEQ multiplex PCR, and its TCRdb copy is limited to in-frame clones, with some not included. This table has fewer than 40,000 clones, over 85% appearing once. Material: tumor tissue, obtained after IRX-2 immunotherapy. These receptors came from a human donor with breast cancer.

The rearrangement uses TRBV23-1 and TRBJ2-1; D tentatively fits TRBD1 or TRBD2 (6 bases each). TRBV23-1 is filed as an ORF, its function uncertain. This CDR3 is built from 14 residues. Trimming stripped 6 bases from V and 7 bases from J, with 16 bases between. The CDR3: CASSSRGPTNEQFF. Written as DNA, the CDR3 is TGCGCCAGCAGCTCACGGGGGCCCACGAATGAGCAGTTCTTC.

The CDR3 nucleotides are TGTGCCAGCAGTTACCAGGGGGCCCGGACTGAAGCTTTCTTT. This encodes CASSYQGARTEAFF. The J gene is TRBJ1-1, the V gene TRBV6-8, with TRBD1 matching over 8 bases. CDR3 size: 14 residues. V shed 2 bases and J 5 bases; nucleotides not matched to a gene: 4. CDR1 is MNHGY, CDR2 SAAAGT, per germline.

This chain joins TRBV11-3 and TRBJ1-1; maybe TRBD1 (6 bases). The V gene lost 5 bases and the J gene lost 6 bases, with 19 bases spanning the gap. Germline V gene data show CDR1 as SGHNT and CDR2 as YENEEA. The CDR3 covers 15 residues. The CDR3 spells CASSVLPTGASEAFF. As DNA, the CDR3 is TGTGCCAGCAGCGTCCTACCCACGGGGGCATCTGAAGCTTTCTTT. Full variable domain (rest looked up from reference TRBV11-3 and TRBJ1-1): EAGVVQSPRYKIIEKKQPVAFWCNPISGHNTLYWYLQNLGQGPELLIRYENEEAVDDSQLPKDRFSAERLKGVDSTLKIQPAELGDSAVYLCASSVLPTGASEAFFGQGTRLTVV.

The V gene is TRBV7-5, the J gene TRBJ2-1; TRBD2 is taken as the D call from the table, unchecked against the DNA. TRBV7-5 is given as a pseudogene. The CDR3 runs 18 residues. CDR3 bases: TGTGCCAGCAGCTTATCGTCGGCTAGCGGGAGATCGGGCAATGAGCAGTTCTTC. Amino acid sequence: CASSLSSASGRSGNEQFF.

This chain links TRBV7-1 with TRBJ1-1; no clear D. TRBV7-1 is annotated as an ORF whose role is uncertain. V was shortened by 4 bases and J by 0 bases, with 18 bases between the two germline ends. The CDR3 has 17 residues. The CDR3 loop reads CASSLDSVRPLNTEAFF. For the CDR3, the DNA is TGTGCCAGCAGCTTAGACTCGGTGCGACCGCTGAACACTGAAGCTTTCTTT.

CDR3 protein: CASITRGRYTEAFF. CDR3 in DNA: TGTGCCAGCATTACAAGGGGGCGTTACACTGAAGCTTTCTTT. The V and J genes are TRBV9 and TRBJ1-1; 7 nucleotides agree with TRBD1. Trimming took 6 bases from V and 3 from J; bases not matched to a gene: 8. Germline values: CDR1 SGDLS, CDR2 YYNGEE. This CDR3 region has 14 residues.

This clone was observed a single time. The chain uses TRBV30 and TRBJ1-3, with D perhaps TRBD1 (6 bases). V was pared by 3 bases and J by 0 bases, with 18 bases between. This CDR3 contains 17 residues. Germline lookup yields CDR1 GTSNPN and CDR2 SVGIG (reference sequence). CDR3 amino acids: CAWRQTNRAPSGNTIYF. The CDR3 DNA reads TGTGCCTGGAGGCAAACCAACAGGGCACCCTCTGGAAACACCATATATTTT.

The gene calls are TRBV29-1 and TRBJ2-1; 7 positions agree with TRBD1. This CDR3 region has 13 residues. Germline V gives CDR1 SQVTM, CDR2 ANQGSEA. The ends lost 5 bases at V and 2 bases at J; junction bases unmatched: 3. The CDR3 here is CSVRQGTYNEQFF. For the CDR3, the DNA is TGCAGCGTTCGACAGGGAACCTACAATGAGCAGTTCTTC.

With respect to this clone: An end of the junction does not agree with germline; a read error may underlie this. The gene calls are TRBV11-3 and TRBJ1-3; tentative D call: TRBD1 (5 bases). The CDR3 sequence is 15 residues long. The germline CDR1 and CDR2 sequences are SGHNT and YENEEA. The CDR3 reads CVSSLVRGSGNTIYF. CDR3 sequence (DNA): TGTGTCAGCAGCTTAGTAAGGGGCTCTGGAAACACCATATATTTT.

The chain joins TRBV7-4 to TRBJ1-1; 7 bases match TRBD1. The CDR3 runs to 16 residues. Trimming took 5 bases from V and 6 from J; bases not matched to a gene: 15. Germline V gene lookup returns CDR1 SGHVT and CDR2 SQSDAQ. The CDR3 DNA sequence: TGTGCCAGCAGCCCCATGGGACAGAGTGCTGCCGCTGAAGCTTTCTTT. This encodes CASSPMGQSAAAEAFF. Drawing the rest from reference TRBV7-4 and TRBJ1-1, the complete variable domain is GAGVSQSPRYKVAKRGRDVALRCDSISGHVTLYWYRQTLGQGSEVLTYSQSDAQRDKSGRPSGRFSAERPERSVSTLKIQRTEQGDSAVYLCASSPMGQSAAAEAFFGQGTRLTVV.

The chain employs TRBV7-2 and TRBJ1-5; possible D gene TRBD1, 5 bases. The CDR3 is made up of 15 amino acids. CDR1 is SGHTA and CDR2 is FQGNSA in the germline V gene. Trimming stripped 5 bases from V and 4 bases from J, with 15 bases between. CDR3 DNA: TGTGCCAGCAGCCAAGATGAGAGGACAAATCAGCCCCAGCATTTT. It translates to CASSQDERTNQPQHF.

The V and J genes are TRBV18 and TRBJ2-3; D may be TRBD1 (6 bases). CDR1 KGHSH and CDR2 LQKENI come from the germline V gene. V dropped 0 bases and J dropped 2 bases, with 12 bases sitting between them. This CDR3 region has 16 residues. Written as DNA, the CDR3 is TGTGCCAGCTCACCACCGAACAGGGTACTCACAGATACGCAGTATTTT. Its protein is CASSPPNRVLTDTQYF.

As DNA, the CDR3 is TGTGCCAGCAGCTTCGGGACAATCGGCTCCTACGAGCAGTACTTC. Residues: CASSFGTIGSYEQYF. J is TRBJ2-7 and V is TRBV11-3; possibly TRBD1 for D (6 bases). CDR1 SGHNT and CDR2 YENEEA come from the germline V gene. The CDR3 length is 15 residues. V lost 3 bases, J lost 0 bases, and 12 bases lay in between.

V gene TRBV6-8 combines with J gene TRBJ1-3, with D perhaps matching TRBD1 (5 bases). Germline V gene data show CDR1 as MNHGY and CDR2 as SAAAGT. Trimming took 6 bases from V and 1 from J, leaving 10 bases between them. The CDR3 has 14 residues. Here the CDR3 reads CASSDWGSGNTIYF. Written as DNA, the CDR3 is TGTGCCAGCAGCGACTGGGGGTCTGGAAACACCATATATTTT.

The chain combines TRBV28 with TRBJ1-5; 10 bases agree with TRBD1. V dropped 5 bases and J dropped 6; count of bases not matched to a gene: 7. The germline CDR1 and CDR2 sequences are MDHEN and SYDVKM. The CDR3 length is 15 residues. The CDR3 region is CASSRRDRGSQPQHF. For the CDR3, the DNA is TGTGCCAGCAGTCGCCGGGACAGGGGTAGTCAGCCCCAGCATTTT. Full variable domain (outside the CDR3, taken from reference TRBV28 and TRBJ1-5): DVKVTQSSRYLVKRTGEKVFLECVQDMDHENMFWYRQDPGLGLRLIYFSYDVKMKEKGDIPEGYSVSREKKERFSLILESASTNQTSMYLCASSRRDRGSQPQHFGDGTRLSIL.

This chain uses TRBV7-7 with TRBJ2-3; TRBD2 matches at 11 bases. Germline V gene lookup returns CDR1 SSHAT and CDR2 FNYEAQ (reference sequence). V shed 5 bases, J shed 7 bases, and the junction held 5 bases outside the gene matches. This CDR3 region has 14 residues. The CDR3 is CASSGRLAGHTQYF. The DNA of the CDR3 is TGTGCCAGCAGCGGCAGACTAGCGGGACATACGCAGTATTTT.

The CDR3, as DNA: TGTGCCAGCAGCCCGACCGGGACAGGCTATGGCTACACCTTC. Translating it yields CASSPTGTGYGYTF. The V call is TRBV6-8, the J call TRBJ1-2; 8 bases match TRBD1. The CDR3 is 14 residues long. The V segment lost 6 bases and the J segment 4 bases; nucleotides outside the gene matches: 7. CDR1 MNHGY and CDR2 SAAAGT come from the germline V gene.

This chain links TRBV12-5 with TRBJ2-1, with D possibly being TRBD1 (6 bases). The germline CDR1 and CDR2 sequences are LGHNT and FRNRAP. This CDR3 region has 15 residues. The CDR3 bases are TGTGCCAGCCTACCAACAGGGCAGTCCTACAATGAGCAGTTCTTC. It codes for CASLPTGQSYNEQFF.

This chain uses TRBV11-3 with TRBJ2-1; D is tentatively TRBD1 or TRBD2 (5 bases each). The germline CDR1 and CDR2 sequences are SGHNT and YENEEA. V lost 1 base and J lost 7, with 20 bases in between. The CDR3 has 17 amino acids. Here the CDR3 reads CASSLVGHRDINNEQFF. The CDR3 DNA sequence: TGTGCCAGCAGCTTAGTTGGACATCGGGATATTAATAATGAGCAGTTCTTC.